Listed below are T cell receptor beta chains from one sample, sequenced in a study of T cells after yellow fever vaccination. TCRdb reanalysed the 5' RACE reads using MiXCR and keeps one entry per CDR3 protein. Found here are about 340,000 distinct CDR3 sequences, around 13% of them singletons; the top ten hold 3.2%. The specimen was CD4+ T cells sorted from PBMCs, collected 15 days after the yellow fever booster vaccination. The receptor source for this set is a man younger than 35 who received the YFV17D yellow fever vaccine. The CDR3 runs from the conserved cysteine through the conserved F or W. D genes are given only for firm matches. Size is omitted from some rows. Given values are once, few, many or a class for expanded clones.

clone_size j_call d_call v_call cdr3_nt cdr3_aa
few TRBJ2-7 TRBD1 TRBV27 TGTGCCAGCGGGACAGGGGCCCCCTACGAGCAGTACTTC CASGTGAPYEQYF
. TRBJ2-2 . TRBV10-3 TGTGCCATCAGTGAGCCGGTATACGGGGCCGGAACCGGGGAGCTGTTTTTT CAISEPVYGAGTGELFF
few TRBJ1-5 TRBD1 TRBV5-1 TGCGCCAGCAGCACGGGACAGGGGGGTGGGGCCCAGCATTTT CASSTGQGGGAQHF
few TRBJ2-6 . TRBV5-6 TGTGCCAGCAGCGCCTATAGCTCTGGGGCCAACGTCCTGACTTTC CASSAYSSGANVLTF
few TRBJ1-6 . TRBV11-2 TGTGCCAGCAGCAACCCCGGGGGGGGGCCTAATTCACCCCTCCACTTT CASSNPGGGPNSPLHF
few TRBJ2-7 TRBD2 TRBV20-1 TGCAGTGCTAGCGTCGGGGGGGCGGAAGAGCAGTACTTC CSASVGGAEEQYF
. TRBJ2-1 . TRBV15 TGTGCCACCAGTTCAATGGGGGGAGATGAGCAGTTCTTC CATSSMGGDEQFF
few TRBJ2-6 . TRBV11-2 TGTGCCAGTGGCCCTGCTGGGGCCAACGTCCTGACTTTC CASGPAGANVLTF
. TRBJ1-6 . TRBV3-1 TGTGCCAGCAGCCAAGTGATGTCCGGGTCACCCCTCCACTTT CASSQVMSGSPLHF
. TRBJ1-1 TRBD1 TRBV20-1 TGCAGTGCTAGACGGACAGGGAACACTGAAGCTTTCTTT CSARRTGNTEAFF
few TRBJ1-5 TRBD1 TRBV20-1 TGCAGTGCTAGAGACACGCTGACAGGGGGCAATCAGCCCCAGCATTTT CSARDTLTGGNQPQHF
. TRBJ2-3 TRBD2 TRBV18 TGTGCCAGCTCACGACAGATTAGCGGGGGGGCCACAGATACGCAGTATTTT CASSRQISGGATDTQYF
few TRBJ2-3 TRBD1 TRBV6-2/TRBV6-3 TGTGCCAGCACAGAGACAGGGAGACGGGATACGCAGTATTTT CASTETGRRDTQYF
few TRBJ2-5 . TRBV6-1 TGTGCCAGCAGTGAGATGCACCAAGAGACCCAGTACTTC CASSEMHQETQYF
. TRBJ2-2 TRBD2 TRBV4-3 TGCGCCAGCAGCCAAGACCGGGCCGCGGGGGTTACCGGGGAGCTGTTTTTT CASSQDRAAGVTGELFF
few TRBJ1-5 . TRBV27 TGTGCCAGCAGTTTACGACAGCCGTATCAGCCCCAGCATTTT CASSLRQPYQPQHF
few TRBJ2-3 . TRBV7-8 TGTGCCAGCAGCCAATCTTTGGGTACGCAGTATTTT CASSQSLGTQYF
. TRBJ2-5 TRBD2 TRBV6-5 TGTGCCAGCAGTGACCCCCCGGGTGCTAGCGGGGGGGAGATCGGAGAGGAGACCCAGTACTTC CASSDPPGASGGEIGEETQYF
few TRBJ1-1 . TRBV4-3 TGCGCCAGCAGCCAAGAGGCCATCAACACTGAAGCTTTCTTT CASSQEAINTEAFF
. TRBJ1-1 . TRBV5-1 TGCGCCAGCAGCTTGGAGGCAGAATTGGAAGCTTTCTTT CASSLEAELEAFF
few TRBJ2-1 TRBD1 TRBV19 TGTGCCAGTAGTGGGGACGGACAGGGATACGGAAGTGAGCAGTTCTTC CASSGDGQGYGSEQFF
few TRBJ2-5 . TRBV6-2/TRBV6-3 TGTGCCAGCAGTTACTCGACGTGGGGACCGACTTTCCAAGAGACCCAGTACTTC CASSYSTWGPTFQETQYF
few TRBJ2-1 TRBD2 TRBV12-3/TRBV12-4 TGTGCCAGCAGCTTCCTGACTAGCGGGCGATACAATGAGCAGTTCTTC CASSFLTSGRYNEQFF
few TRBJ2-7 . TRBV21-1 TGTGCCAGCAGCGCCCGGACAGGGGGGCACTACGAGCAGTACTTC CASSARTGGHYEQYF
. TRBJ2-3 TRBD1 TRBV5-1 TGCGCCAGCAGCTTCAGGACAGGGTCAGATACGCAGTATTTT CASSFRTGSDTQYF
few TRBJ1-4 . TRBV6-5 TGTGCCAGCAGTTACTCTCTCAGGGGAGGGGCAACTAATGAAAAACTGTTTTTT CASSYSLRGGATNEKLFF
. TRBJ2-6 TRBD2 TRBV5-1 TGCGCCAGCAGCCTAAGCGGGGGAATTAGATCTGGGGCCAACGTCCTGACTTTC CASSLSGGIRSGANVLTF
. TRBJ2-7 . TRBV7-9 TGTGCCAGCAGCTTAGACTCTGGGGTTCTGTACTTC CASSLDSGVLYF
. TRBJ1-2 . TRBV6-5 TGTGCCAGCAGTTACGGCCAGATCTATGGCTACACCTTC CASSYGQIYGYTF
. TRBJ1-1 . TRBV20-1 TGCAGTGCTAGGTTGGGGGCCACTGAAGCTTTCTTT CSARLGATEAFF
few TRBJ1-2 . TRBV28 TGTGCCACCTCCGGAATAATCGGCTACACCTTC CATSGIIGYTF
many TRBJ2-7 . TRBV19 TGTGCCAGTAGTAGCCGGGACGGCGCCCTCTACGAGCAGTACTTC CASSSRDGALYEQYF